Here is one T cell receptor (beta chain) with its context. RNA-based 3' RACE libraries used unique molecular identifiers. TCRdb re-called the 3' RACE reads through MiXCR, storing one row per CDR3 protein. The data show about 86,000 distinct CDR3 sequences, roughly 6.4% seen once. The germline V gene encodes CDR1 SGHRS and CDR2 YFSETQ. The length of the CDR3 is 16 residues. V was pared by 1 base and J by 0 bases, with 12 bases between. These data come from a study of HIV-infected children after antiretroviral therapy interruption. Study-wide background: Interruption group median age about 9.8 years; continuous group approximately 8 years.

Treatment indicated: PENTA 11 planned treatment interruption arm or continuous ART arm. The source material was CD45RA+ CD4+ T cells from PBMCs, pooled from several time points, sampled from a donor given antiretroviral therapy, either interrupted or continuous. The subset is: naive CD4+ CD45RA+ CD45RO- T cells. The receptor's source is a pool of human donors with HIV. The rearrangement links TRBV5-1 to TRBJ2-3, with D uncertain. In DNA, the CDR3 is TGCGCCAGCAGCTTGATGCCTCAAACTAGCACAGATACGCAGTATTTT. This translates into CASSLMPQTSTDTQYF.